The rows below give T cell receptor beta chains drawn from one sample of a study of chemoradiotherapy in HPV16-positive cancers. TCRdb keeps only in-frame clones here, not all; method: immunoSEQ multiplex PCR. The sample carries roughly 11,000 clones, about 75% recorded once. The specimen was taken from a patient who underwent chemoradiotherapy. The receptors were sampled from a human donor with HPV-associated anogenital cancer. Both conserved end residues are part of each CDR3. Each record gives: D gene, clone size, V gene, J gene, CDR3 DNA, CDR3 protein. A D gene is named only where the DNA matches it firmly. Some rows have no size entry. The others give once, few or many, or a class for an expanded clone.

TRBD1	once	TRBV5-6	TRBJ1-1	TGTGCCAGCAGCCGGGACAGGGGCACTGAAGCTTTCTTT	CASSRDRGTEAFF
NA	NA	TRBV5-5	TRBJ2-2	TGTGCCAGCAGCGTCACCGGGGAGCTGTTTTTT	CASSVTGELFF
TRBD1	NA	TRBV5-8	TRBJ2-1	TGTGCCAGCACCCGCCGGGACAGTTATTACAATGAGCAGTTCTTC	CASTRRDSYYNEQFF
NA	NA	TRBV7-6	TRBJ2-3	TGTGCCAGCAGCTTTTATGCGGGTACGCAGTATTTT	CASSFYAGTQYF
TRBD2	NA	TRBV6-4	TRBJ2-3	TGTGCCAGCAGTGACACTAGCGAAGATACGCAGTATTTT	CASSDTSEDTQYF
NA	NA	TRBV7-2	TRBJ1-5	TGTGCCAGCAGCCAAACACCAGTTCTGGGGGACCAGCCCCAGCATTTT	CASSQTPVLGDQPQHF
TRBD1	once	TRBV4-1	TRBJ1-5	TGCGCCAGCAGCAAAACGGCAGGGGGCGGAGAACAGCCCCAGCATTTT	CASSKTAGGGEQPQHF
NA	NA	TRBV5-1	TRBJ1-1	TGCGCCAGCAGCTCACACGAGGGGGCTGAAGCTTTCTTT	CASSSHEGAEAFF
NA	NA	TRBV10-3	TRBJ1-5	TGTGCAATCGGGGACAATAGCAATCAGCCCCAGCATTTT	CAIGDNSNQPQHF
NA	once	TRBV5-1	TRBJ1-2	TGCGCCAGCAGCTTGATCTGGACGGGCGTTGGAGGCTACACCTTC	CASSLIWTGVGGYTF
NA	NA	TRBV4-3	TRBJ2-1	TGCGCCAGCAGCCAAGAACGGGGTTACTCCTACAATGAGCAGTTCTTC	CASSQERGYSYNEQFF
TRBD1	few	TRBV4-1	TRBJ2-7	TGCGCCAGCAGCCAGGCCGGGACAGGGGCCTACGAGCAGTACTTC	CASSQAGTGAYEQYF
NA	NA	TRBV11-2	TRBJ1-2	TGTGCCAGCAGCTTCCGGGCCACCCTAAACTATGGCTACACCTTC	CASSFRATLNYGYTF
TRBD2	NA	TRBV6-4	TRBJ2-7	TGTGCCAGCAGTGACCCACCCACTAGCGACGAGCAGTACTTC	CASSDPPTSDEQYF
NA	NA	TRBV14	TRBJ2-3	TGTGCCAGCAGCCAAGTTCTCGCGGAACTTGGGGATACGCAGTATTTT	CASSQVLAELGDTQYF
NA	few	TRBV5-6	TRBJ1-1	TGTGCCAGCAGCATCGGACTGTTGAACACTGAAGCTTTCTTT	CASSIGLLNTEAFF
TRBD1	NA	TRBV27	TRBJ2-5	TGTGCCAGCAGTCCCCCGACAGGGCTCGAGACCCAGTACTTC	CASSPPTGLETQYF
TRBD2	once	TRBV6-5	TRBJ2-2	TGTGCCAGCAGTTACGGGCGGGGGGCGCGGACCGGGGAGCTGTTTTTT	CASSYGRGARTGELFF
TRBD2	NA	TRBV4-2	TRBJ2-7	TGTGCCAGCAGCCAAGAAGGGAGCGGGAGCTCCTACGAGCAGTACTTC	CASSQEGSGSSYEQYF
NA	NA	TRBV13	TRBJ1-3	TGTGCCAGCAGCTTAAGTGACTCTGGAAACACCATATATTTT	CASSLSDSGNTIYF
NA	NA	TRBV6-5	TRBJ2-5	TGTGCCAGCAGCTCGACTGGGACCCTCGGGGAGACCCAGTACTTC	CASSSTGTLGETQYF
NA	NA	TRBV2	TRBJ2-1	TGTGCCAGCAGTTCCGAAAGCTCCTACAATGAGCAGTTCTTC	CASSSESSYNEQFF
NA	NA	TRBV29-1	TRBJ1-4	TGCAGCGTTGGGGGGGTTGGGGCAACTAATGAAAAACTGTTTTTT	CSVGGVGATNEKLFF
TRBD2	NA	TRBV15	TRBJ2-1	TGTGCCACCAGCAGGGTTAGCGGGAGGGCGACCAATGAGCAGTTCTTC	CATSRVSGRATNEQFF
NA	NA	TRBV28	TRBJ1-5	TGTGCCAGCAGTTTAGGACCGCGGGCCCAGCCCCAGCATTTT	CASSLGPRAQPQHF
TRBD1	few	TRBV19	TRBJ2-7	TGTGCCAGTAGTCACGGGACAGGGGGGACCTACGAGCAGTACTTC	CASSHGTGGTYEQYF
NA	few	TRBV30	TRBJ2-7	TGTGCCTGGAGTGTAGGTCCCTACGAGCAGTACTTC	CAWSVGPYEQYF
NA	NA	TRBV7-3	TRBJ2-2	TGTGCCAGCAGCTTGAAGCAGAACACCGGGGAGCTGTTTTTT	CASSLKQNTGELFF
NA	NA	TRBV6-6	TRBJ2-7	TGTGCCAGCAGTTATACGGAGGGGGGCCACGAGCAGTACTTC	CASSYTEGGHEQYF
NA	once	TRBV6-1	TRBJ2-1	TGTGCCAGCAGTGATCTAGCCGGAGGCGCGGGTGAGCAGTTCTTC	CASSDLAGGAGEQFF
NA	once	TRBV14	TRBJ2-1	TGTGCCAGCAGCCTCCAAGATTTCAGCGGCTTCAATGAGCAGTTCTTC	CASSLQDFSGFNEQFF
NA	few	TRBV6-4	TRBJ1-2	TGTGCCAGCAGGCTTAACTATGGCTACACCTTC	CASRLNYGYTF
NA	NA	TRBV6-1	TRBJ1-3	TGTGCCAGCAGAGGGGTTAGCTCTGGAAACACCATATATTTT	CASRGVSSGNTIYF
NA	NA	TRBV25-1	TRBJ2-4	TGTGCCAGCAGTGAATTTGAAGTGGACAAAAACATTCAGTACTTC	CASSEFEVDKNIQYF
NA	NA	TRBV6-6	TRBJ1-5	TGTGCCAGCGCTTTTTCTCGTGGGGGGGTCAATCAGCCCCAGCATTTT	CASAFSRGGVNQPQHF
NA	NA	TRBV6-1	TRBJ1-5	TGTGCCAGCAGTGAAGGGTATAGCAATCAGCCCCAGCATTTT	CASSEGYSNQPQHF
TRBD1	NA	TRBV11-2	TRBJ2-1	TGTGCCAGCAGCCTTAACACCCACAGGGGGCAAACCTACAATGAGCAGTTCTTC	CASSLNTHRGQTYNEQFF
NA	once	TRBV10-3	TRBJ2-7	TGTGCCATCAGTGGACAGTACGAGCAGTACTTC	CAISGQYEQYF
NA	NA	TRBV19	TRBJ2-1	TGTGCCAGTAGTATCCAGGGGAGCTCCTACAATGAGCAGTTCTTC	CASSIQGSSYNEQFF
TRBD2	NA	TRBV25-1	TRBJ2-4	TGTGCCAGCAGTGAGATGGGCGGGAGCACCGAAAACATTCAGTACTTC	CASSEMGGSTENIQYF
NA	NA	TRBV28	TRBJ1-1	TGTGCCAGCAGTTTACCGGGACACCTGAACACTGAAGCTTTCTTT	CASSLPGHLNTEAFF
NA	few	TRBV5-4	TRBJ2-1	TGTGCCAGCAGCCGCCACCGAGGGGCAGGGAATGAGCAGTTCTTC	CASSRHRGAGNEQFF
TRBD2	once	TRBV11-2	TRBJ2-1	TGTGCCAGCAGCTTATTGGGGACTAGCGGGTCGTACAATGAGCAGTTCTTC	CASSLLGTSGSYNEQFF
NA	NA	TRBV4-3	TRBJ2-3	TGCGCCAGCAGCCAGGACAGCCATACGCAGTATTTT	CASSQDSHTQYF
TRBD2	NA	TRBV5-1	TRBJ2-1	TGCGCCAGCAGCCCGATCGGGACTAGCGGGGTCGATGAGCAGTTCTTC	CASSPIGTSGVDEQFF
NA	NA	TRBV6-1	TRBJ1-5	TGTGCCAGCAGTGAAGAAGTGGGAGGGAATCAGCCCCAGCATTTT	CASSEEVGGNQPQHF
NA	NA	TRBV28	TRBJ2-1	TGTGCCAGCACCCGTTTGGCGACAAGCTCCTACAATGAGCAGTTCTTC	CASTRLATSSYNEQFF
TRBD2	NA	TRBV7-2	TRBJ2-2	TGTGCCAGCAGCCCGGCGGGACTAGCGGGCGGGGAGCTGTTTTTT	CASSPAGLAGGELFF
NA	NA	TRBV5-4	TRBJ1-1	TGTGCCAGCAGCTTGTCCCCCGGCAGACGCAAAAACACTGAAGCTTTCTTT	CASSLSPGRRKNTEAFF
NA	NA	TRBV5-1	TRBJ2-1	TGCGCCAGCAGCTTGGAAGGTTATGAGCAGTTCTTC	CASSLEGYEQFF
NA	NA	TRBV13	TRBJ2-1	TGTGCCAGCAGCTGGTACGGGAGTGTTAATGAGCAGTTCTTC	CASSWYGSVNEQFF
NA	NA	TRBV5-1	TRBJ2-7	TGCGCCAGCAGCTCTCGGACCAATTTTGATGAGCAGTACTTC	CASSSRTNFDEQYF
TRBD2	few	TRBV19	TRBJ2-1	TGTGCCAGTAGTATAGTTGGGGGGGTCTCCTACAATGAGCAGTTCTTC	CASSIVGGVSYNEQFF
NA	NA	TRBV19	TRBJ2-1	TGTGCCAGTACACCCCCGGGGGCGGGCTCCTACAATGAGCAGTTCTTC	CASTPPGAGSYNEQFF
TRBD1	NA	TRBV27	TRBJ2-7	TGTGCCACCCTCCCGGGACAGGGTTCCGAGCAGTACTTC	CATLPGQGSEQYF
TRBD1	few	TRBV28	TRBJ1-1	TGTGCCAGCAGTTGGGGACAGGGGACCACTGAAGCTTTCTTT	CASSWGQGTTEAFF